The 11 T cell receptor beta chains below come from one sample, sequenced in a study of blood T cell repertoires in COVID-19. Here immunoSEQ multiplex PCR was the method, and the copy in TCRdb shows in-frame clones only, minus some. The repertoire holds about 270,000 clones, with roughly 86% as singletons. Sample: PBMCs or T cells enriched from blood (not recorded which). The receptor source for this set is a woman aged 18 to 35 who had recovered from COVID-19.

This CDR3 reads CASSPTGTGYNEQFF. DNA of the CDR3: TGTGCCAGCAGCCCCACCGGGACAGGGTACAATGAGCAGTTCTTC. The gene calls are TRBV14 and TRBJ2-1; 9 nucleotides match TRBD1. This CDR3 is 15 amino acids long. V shed 4 bases, J shed 4 bases, and the junction held 5 bases outside the gene matches. The germline V gene has CDR1 SGHDN and CDR2 FVKESK. Full variable domain (rest looked up from reference TRBV14 and TRBJ2-1): EAGVTQFPSHSVIEKGQTVTLRCDPISGHDNLYWYRRVMGKEIKFLLHFVKESKQDESGMPNNRFLAERTGGTYSTLKVQPAELEDSGVYFCASSPTGTGYNEQFFGPGTRLTVL.

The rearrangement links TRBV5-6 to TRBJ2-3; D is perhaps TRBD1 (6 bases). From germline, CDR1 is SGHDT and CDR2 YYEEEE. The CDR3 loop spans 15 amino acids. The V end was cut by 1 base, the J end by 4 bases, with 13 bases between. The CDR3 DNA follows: TGTGCCAGCAGCTTGAAAACAGGGCCCTCAGATACGCAGTATTTT. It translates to CASSLKTGPSDTQYF.

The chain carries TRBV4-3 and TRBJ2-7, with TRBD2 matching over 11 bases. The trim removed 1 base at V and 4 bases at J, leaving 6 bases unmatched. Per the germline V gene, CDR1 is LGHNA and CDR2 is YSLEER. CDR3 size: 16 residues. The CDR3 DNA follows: TGCGCCAGCAGCCAAGGACTAGCGGGGCGTAATTACGAGCAGTACTTC. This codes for CASSQGLAGRNYEQYF.

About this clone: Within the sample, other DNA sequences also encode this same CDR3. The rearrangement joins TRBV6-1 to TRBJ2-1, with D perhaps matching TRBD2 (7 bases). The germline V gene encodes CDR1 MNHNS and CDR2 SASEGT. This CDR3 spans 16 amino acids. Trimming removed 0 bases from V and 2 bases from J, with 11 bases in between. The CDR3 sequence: CASSEAAGAAYNEQFF. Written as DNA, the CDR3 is TGTGCCAGCAGTGAAGCCGCGGGGGCAGCCTACAATGAGCAGTTCTTC.

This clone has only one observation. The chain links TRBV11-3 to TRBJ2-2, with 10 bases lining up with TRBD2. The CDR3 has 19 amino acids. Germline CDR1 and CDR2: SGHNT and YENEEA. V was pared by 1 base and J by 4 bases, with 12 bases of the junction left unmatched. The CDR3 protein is CASSLGGTRAGGLTGELFF. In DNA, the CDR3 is TGTGCCAGCAGCTTAGGAGGCACTAGAGCGGGGGGGCTCACCGGGGAGCTGTTTTTT.

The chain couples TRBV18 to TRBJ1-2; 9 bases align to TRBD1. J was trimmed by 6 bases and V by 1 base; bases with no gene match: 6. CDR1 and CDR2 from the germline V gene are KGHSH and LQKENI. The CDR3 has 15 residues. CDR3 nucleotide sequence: TGTGCCAGCTCACCACTCTCTCGACAGGGGGATGGCTACACCTTC. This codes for CASSPLSRQGDGYTF.

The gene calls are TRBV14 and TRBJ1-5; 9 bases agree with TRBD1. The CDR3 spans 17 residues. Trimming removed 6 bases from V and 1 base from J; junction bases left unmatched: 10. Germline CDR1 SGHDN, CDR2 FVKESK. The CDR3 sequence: CASRSSRQGESNQPQHF. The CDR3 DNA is TGTGCCAGCAGGTCGAGCCGACAGGGGGAGAGCAATCAGCCCCAGCATTTT. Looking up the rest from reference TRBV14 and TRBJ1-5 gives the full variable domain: EAGVTQFPSHSVIEKGQTVTLRCDPISGHDNLYWYRRVMGKEIKFLLHFVKESKQDESGMPNNRFLAERTGGTYSTLKVQPAELEDSGVYFCASRSSRQGESNQPQHFGDGTRLSIL.

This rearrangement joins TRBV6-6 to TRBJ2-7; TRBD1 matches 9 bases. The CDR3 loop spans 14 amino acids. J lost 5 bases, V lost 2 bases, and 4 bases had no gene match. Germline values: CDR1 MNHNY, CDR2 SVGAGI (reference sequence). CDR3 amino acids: CASSYGTGIHEQYF. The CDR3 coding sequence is TGTGCCAGCAGTTACGGGACAGGGATCCACGAGCAGTACTTC.

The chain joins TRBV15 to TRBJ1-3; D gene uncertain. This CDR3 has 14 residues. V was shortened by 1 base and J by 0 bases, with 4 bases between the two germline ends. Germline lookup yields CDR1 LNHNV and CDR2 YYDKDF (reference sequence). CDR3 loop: CATSRGSSGNTIYF. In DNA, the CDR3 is TGTGCCACCAGCAGAGGTAGCTCTGGAAACACCATATATTTT.

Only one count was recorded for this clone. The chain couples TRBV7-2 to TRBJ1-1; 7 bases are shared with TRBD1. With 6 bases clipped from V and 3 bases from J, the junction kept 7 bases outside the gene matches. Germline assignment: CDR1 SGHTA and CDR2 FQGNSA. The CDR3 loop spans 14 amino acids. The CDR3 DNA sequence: TGTGCCAGCAGGCCGGGACAGAGGCACACTGAAGCTTTCTTT. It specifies CASRPGQRHTEAFF.

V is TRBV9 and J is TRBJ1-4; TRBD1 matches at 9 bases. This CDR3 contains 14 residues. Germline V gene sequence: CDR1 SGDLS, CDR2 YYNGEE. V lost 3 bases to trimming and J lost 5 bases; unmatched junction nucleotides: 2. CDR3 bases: TGTGCCAGCAGCGGCGGGACAGGGAATGAAAAACTGTTTTTT. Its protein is CASSGGTGNEKLFF.